Listed below are T cell receptor beta chains from one sample, sequenced in a study of response to subunit inactivated influenza vaccine. TCRdb analysed the RT-PCR reads with MiXCR anew, one entry per CDR3 protein. The sample shows over 800,000 distinct CDR3 sequences, 21% of them seen only once. The specimen comprised PBMCs from blood, sampled around 5 days after vaccination. The receptors were gathered from a man aged 45-65 years who received an inactivated influenza vaccine. Each CDR3 is given with its conserved first and last residue. Each record gives: clone size, V gene, D gene, J gene, CDR3 DNA, CDR3 protein. The D gene is left open where the match is weak. Clone size is stated in some rows and not others, as once, few, many or a class when expanded.

size: -; V: TRBV28; D: TRBD1; J: TRBJ1-2; DNA: TGTGCCAGCAGTACCCTCGACAGGGTGAACTATGGCTACACCTTC; CDR3: CASSTLDRVNYGYTF
size: few; V: TRBV29-1; D: -; J: TRBJ1-2; DNA: TGCAGCGTTGAAGTTCTGGACAGTCTCTATGGCTACACCTTC; CDR3: CSVEVLDSLYGYTF
size: -; V: TRBV29-1; D: TRBD2; J: TRBJ2-7; DNA: TGCAGCGTTGCGGGGGGACGCCAAGTAAGCGGCAATGAGCAGTACTTC; CDR3: CSVAGGRQVSGNEQYF
size: few; V: TRBV10-3; D: TRBD2; J: TRBJ2-1; DNA: TGTGCCATCAGTGAGTCTGGACTAGCGAACAATGAGCAGTTCTTC; CDR3: CAISESGLANNEQFF
size: few; V: TRBV4-2; D: TRBD1; J: TRBJ2-7; DNA: TGTGCCAGCAGCCAAGTTCCGGGACAGGGTAACGAGCAGTACTTC; CDR3: CASSQVPGQGNEQYF
size: many; V: TRBV12-3/TRBV12-4; D: -; J: TRBJ2-7; DNA: TGTGCCAGCAGCAACGGCCCCTACGAGCAGTACTTC; CDR3: CASSNGPYEQYF
size: -; V: TRBV7-9; D: TRBD1; J: TRBJ2-1; DNA: TGTGCCAGCAGCTTAGGTCCCGGGACAGGGTTCAATGAGCAGTTCTTC; CDR3: CASSLGPGTGFNEQFF
size: -; V: TRBV9; D: -; J: TRBJ2-1; DNA: TGTGCCAGCAGCGGACTACTAGCCGGAGGGGTAAATGAGCAGTTCTTC; CDR3: CASSGLLAGGVNEQFF
size: few; V: TRBV20-1; D: TRBD2; J: TRBJ2-1; DNA: TGCAGTGCTGTCGGGACTAGCGGCTACAATGAGCAGTTCTTC; CDR3: CSAVGTSGYNEQFF
size: -; V: TRBV11-2; D: -; J: TRBJ2-2; DNA: TGTGCCACTACACTCACCGGGGAGCTGTTTTTT; CDR3: CATTLTGELFF
size: many; V: TRBV6-1; D: -; J: TRBJ2-3; DNA: TGTGCCAGCACCTCTACTCAAACGCAGTATTTT; CDR3: CASTSTQTQYF
size: many; V: TRBV7-9; D: TRBD2; J: TRBJ2-3; DNA: TGTGCCAGCAGCTCTCGCGGCGGACTAGGGGCCACAGATACGCAGTATTTT; CDR3: CASSSRGGLGATDTQYF
size: few; V: TRBV20-1; D: -; J: TRBJ2-6; DNA: TGCAGTGCAGTAGGACGTGCGAGCTCTGGGGCCAACGTCCTGACTTTC; CDR3: CSAVGRASSGANVLTF
size: -; V: TRBV28; D: -; J: TRBJ2-7; DNA: TGTGCCAGCAGTACTCATCGTGGGGTTGGTACGCGGGGCCCGGCCCTCTACGAGCAGTACTTC; CDR3: CASSTHRGVGTRGPALYEQYF
size: few; V: TRBV20-1; D: TRBD1; J: TRBJ1-1; DNA: TGCAGTGCAATGCCCCTCAGGGGGCGCGGGGCGAACACTGAAGCTTTCTTT; CDR3: CSAMPLRGRGANTEAFF
size: few; V: TRBV2; D: -; J: TRBJ2-1; DNA: TGTGCCAGCAGTCCCCCCGCCAGCCCCTACAATGAGCAGTTCTTC; CDR3: CASSPPASPYNEQFF
size: few; V: TRBV27; D: TRBD2; J: TRBJ2-7; DNA: TGTGCCAGCAGTTCCTTCCGGGGACTAGCGACCCTTCCCTACGAGCAGTACTTC; CDR3: CASSSFRGLATLPYEQYF
size: -; V: TRBV6-1; D: -; J: TRBJ1-2; DNA: TGTGCCAGCAGTCCACACGGGGAGGGCTATGGCTACACCTTC; CDR3: CASSPHGEGYGYTF
size: few; V: TRBV7-9; D: -; J: TRBJ1-1; DNA: TGTGCCAGCAGCTCCATGGCGGGTCTGGAAGCTTTCTTT; CDR3: CASSSMAGLEAFF
size: -; V: TRBV10-3; D: -; J: TRBJ2-5; DNA: TGTGCCATCGGTGGGGTCGATCAAGAGACCCAGTACTTC; CDR3: CAIGGVDQETQYF
size: -; V: TRBV23-1; D: TRBD1; J: TRBJ2-3; DNA: TGCGCCAGCAGCCACAATCCGACAGGGGGAGGAGATACGCAGTATTTT; CDR3: CASSHNPTGGGDTQYF
size: few; V: TRBV20-1; D: -; J: TRBJ2-5; DNA: TGCAGTGCTAGGTGGGGGCGAGGGCAAGAGACCCAGTACTTC; CDR3: CSARWGRGQETQYF
size: many; V: TRBV12-3/TRBV12-4; D: -; J: TRBJ2-3; DNA: TGTGCCAGCAGTTTGAGAGACACAGATACGCAGTATTTT; CDR3: CASSLRDTDTQYF
size: -; V: TRBV6-2/TRBV6-3; D: -; J: TRBJ1-1; DNA: TGTGCCAGCAGTTACTCGGTGGTCAGGGAGGCTGAAGCTTTCTTT; CDR3: CASSYSVVREAEAFF
size: -; V: TRBV6-5; D: -; J: TRBJ1-6; DNA: TGTGCCAGCAGTTCTTCCGGGACACACTCACCCCTCCACTTT; CDR3: CASSSSGTHSPLHF
size: -; V: TRBV6-2/TRBV6-3; D: -; J: TRBJ2-1; DNA: TGTGCCAGCAGTTACTTTAGCGGAGGAGGCGAATCCTACAATGAGCAGTTCTTC; CDR3: CASSYFSGGGESYNEQFF
size: many; V: TRBV6-5; D: TRBD2; J: TRBJ2-1; DNA: TGTGCCAGCAGTTGGCTAGCGGGAGGACCCAATGAGCAGTTCTTC; CDR3: CASSWLAGGPNEQFF
size: -; V: TRBV7-2; D: -; J: TRBJ2-4; DNA: TGTGCCAGCAGCTTATCGGGGCGGGTAGCCAAAAACATTCAGTACTTC; CDR3: CASSLSGRVAKNIQYF
size: -; V: TRBV25-1; D: -; J: TRBJ2-3; DNA: TGTGCCAGCAGTGAATCTCGGGTTTACCCCACAGATACGCAGTATTTT; CDR3: CASSESRVYPTDTQYF
size: -; V: TRBV5-1; D: TRBD1; J: TRBJ1-1; DNA: TGCGCCAGCAGCTTGTCCGGGACAGGCATGAACACTGAAGCTTTCTTT; CDR3: CASSLSGTGMNTEAFF
size: few; V: TRBV9; D: TRBD2; J: TRBJ2-3; DNA: TGTGCCAGCAGCGTAGGACGGACTAGCGCGAGCACAGATACGCAGTATTTT; CDR3: CASSVGRTSASTDTQYF
size: -; V: TRBV11-2; D: TRBD2; J: TRBJ2-3; DNA: TGTGCCAGCAGCCGACTAGCGGGACCAACGAGAACTCTAAGCACAAATACGCAGTATTTT; CDR3: CASSRLAGPTRTLSTNTQYF
size: few; V: TRBV29-1; D: -; J: TRBJ1-1; DNA: TGCAGCGCAACGGTGGGGCAGACTGAAGCTTTCTTT; CDR3: CSATVGQTEAFF
size: few; V: TRBV7-2; D: TRBD1; J: TRBJ2-2; DNA: TGTGCCAGCAGGATGGGGGACAGTCGCACCGGGGAGCTGTTTTTT; CDR3: CASRMGDSRTGELFF
size: few; V: TRBV28; D: TRBD2; J: TRBJ2-5; DNA: TGTGCCAGCAGTTTGAGCCCACTTGGACTAGCGGGAGGAGAGACCCAGTACTTC; CDR3: CASSLSPLGLAGGETQYF
size: -; V: TRBV5-1; D: -; J: TRBJ2-6; DNA: TGCGCCAGCAGCTTGGCGCTCGGGGGCTCTGGGGCCAACGTCCTGACTTTC; CDR3: CASSLALGGSGANVLTF
size: many; V: TRBV5-1; D: -; J: TRBJ2-1; DNA: TGCGCCAGCAGCTTGGGGGTCCGGAGCTCCTACAATGAGCAGTTCTTC; CDR3: CASSLGVRSSYNEQFF
size: -; V: TRBV4-2; D: TRBD1; J: TRBJ1-1; DNA: TGTGCCAGCAGCCAATCGCAGACAGGGGCGTACACTGAAGCTTTCTTT; CDR3: CASSQSQTGAYTEAFF
size: -; V: TRBV7-2; D: TRBD2; J: TRBJ2-5; DNA: TGTGCCAGCAGTTTCCAGGGCGGGAGGGCCGTAAAGGAGACCCAGTACTTC; CDR3: CASSFQGGRAVKETQYF
size: few; V: TRBV4-1; D: TRBD1; J: TRBJ2-7; DNA: TGCGCCAGCAGCCAAACAGGGGGGACGTTTTACGAGCAGTACTTC; CDR3: CASSQTGGTFYEQYF
size: many; V: TRBV9; D: -; J: TRBJ1-4; DNA: TGTGCCAGCAGCGTAGGTGTACCCGATAATGAAAAACTGTTTTTT; CDR3: CASSVGVPDNEKLFF
size: few; V: TRBV7-2; D: -; J: TRBJ2-1; DNA: TGTGCCAGCAGCCCTGCTGGTTCGAGGGAGTCTGAGCAGTTCTTC; CDR3: CASSPAGSRESEQFF
size: -; V: TRBV7-9; D: -; J: TRBJ2-7; DNA: TGTGCCAGCGCCCCGGCAGCCTCCTACGAGCAGTACTTC; CDR3: CASAPAASYEQYF